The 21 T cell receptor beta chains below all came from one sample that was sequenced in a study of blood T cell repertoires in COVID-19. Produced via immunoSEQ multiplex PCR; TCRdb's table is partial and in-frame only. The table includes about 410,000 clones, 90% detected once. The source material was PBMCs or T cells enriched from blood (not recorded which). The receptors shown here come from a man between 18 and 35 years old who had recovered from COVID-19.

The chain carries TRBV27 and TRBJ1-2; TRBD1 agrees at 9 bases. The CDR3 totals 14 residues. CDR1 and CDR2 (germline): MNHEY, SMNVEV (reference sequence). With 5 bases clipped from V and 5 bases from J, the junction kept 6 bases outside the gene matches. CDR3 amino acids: CASSPPGQGYGYTF. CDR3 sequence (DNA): TGTGCCAGCAGTCCTCCGGGACAGGGATATGGCTACACCTTC.

CDR3 DNA: TGTGCCAGCAGCCCAGCGGGACAGGGTTCCACTGAAGCTTTCTTT. It is translated as CASSPAGQGSTEAFF. The genes are TRBV3-1 (or the pseudogene TRBV3-2) and TRBJ1-1; 9 nucleotides match TRBD1. V was clipped by 4 bases and J by 4 bases; unmatched bases: 7. The CDR3 contains 15 residues. CDR1 and CDR2 from the germline V gene are LGHDT and YNNKEL (reference sequence).

CDR3 sequence (DNA): TGTGCCAGCAGCCAAGAAGGGGTTAATTCACCCCTCCACTTT. As protein: CASSQEGVNSPLHF. The chain links TRBV3-1 (or the pseudogene TRBV3-2) to TRBJ1-6, with a tentative D call TRBD1 (5 bases). The length of the CDR3 is 14 residues. Germline CDR1 is LGHDT and CDR2 is YNNKEL (reference sequence). V was pared by 0 bases and J by 6 bases, with 6 bases between.

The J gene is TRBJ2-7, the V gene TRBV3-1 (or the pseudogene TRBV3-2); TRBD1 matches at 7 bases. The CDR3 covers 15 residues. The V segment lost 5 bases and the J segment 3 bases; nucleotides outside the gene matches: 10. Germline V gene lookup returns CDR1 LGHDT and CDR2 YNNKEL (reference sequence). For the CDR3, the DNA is TGTGCCAGCAGCGATCCAGGGGGTTCCTTCTACGAGCAGTACTTC. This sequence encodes CASSDPGGSFYEQYF.

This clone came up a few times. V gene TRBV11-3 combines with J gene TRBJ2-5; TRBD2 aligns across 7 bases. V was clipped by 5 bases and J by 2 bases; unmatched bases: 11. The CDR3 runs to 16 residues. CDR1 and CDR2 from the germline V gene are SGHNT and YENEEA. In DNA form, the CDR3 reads TGTGCCAGCAGCCCGGGTCGTCCGGGGGGACAAGAGACCCAGTACTTC. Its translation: CASSPGRPGGQETQYF.

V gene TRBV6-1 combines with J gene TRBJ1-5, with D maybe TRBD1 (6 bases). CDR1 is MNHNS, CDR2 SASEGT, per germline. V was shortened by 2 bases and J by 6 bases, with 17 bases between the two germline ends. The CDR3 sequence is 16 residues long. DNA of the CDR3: TGTGCCAGCAGTGAAATAGGCAGGGGAGGGGTTCAGCCCCAGCATTTT. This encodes CASSEIGRGGVQPQHF.

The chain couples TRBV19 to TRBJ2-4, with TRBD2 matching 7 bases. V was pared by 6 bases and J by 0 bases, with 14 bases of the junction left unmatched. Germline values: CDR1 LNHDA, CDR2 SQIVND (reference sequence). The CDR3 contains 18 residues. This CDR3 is CASSTRVASGLAKNIQYF. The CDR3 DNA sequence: TGTGCCAGTAGCACCCGTGTGGCTAGCGGATTAGCCAAAAACATTCAGTACTTC.

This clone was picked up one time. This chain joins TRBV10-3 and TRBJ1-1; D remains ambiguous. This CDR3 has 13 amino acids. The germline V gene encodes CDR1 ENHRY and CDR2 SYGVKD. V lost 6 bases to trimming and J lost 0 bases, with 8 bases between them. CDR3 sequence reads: CAISPGMNTEAFF. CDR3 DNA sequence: TGTGCCATCAGCCCAGGCATGAACACTGAAGCTTTCTTT.

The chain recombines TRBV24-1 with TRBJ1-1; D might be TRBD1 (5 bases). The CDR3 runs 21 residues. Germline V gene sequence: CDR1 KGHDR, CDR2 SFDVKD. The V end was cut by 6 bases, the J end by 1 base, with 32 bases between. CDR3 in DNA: TGTGCCACCAGTTTTGCCTTGACAGTAAGCCGATTGCCGGTGCAGAACACTGAAGCTTTCTTT. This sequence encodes CATSFALTVSRLPVQNTEAFF.

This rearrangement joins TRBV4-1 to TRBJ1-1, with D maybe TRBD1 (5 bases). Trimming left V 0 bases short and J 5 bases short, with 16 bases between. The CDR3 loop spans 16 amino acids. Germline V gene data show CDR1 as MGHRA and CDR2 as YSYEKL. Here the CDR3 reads CASSQDPRRGRTEAFF. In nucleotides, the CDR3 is TGCGCCAGCAGCCAAGATCCCCGAAGGGGCAGGACTGAAGCTTTCTTT.

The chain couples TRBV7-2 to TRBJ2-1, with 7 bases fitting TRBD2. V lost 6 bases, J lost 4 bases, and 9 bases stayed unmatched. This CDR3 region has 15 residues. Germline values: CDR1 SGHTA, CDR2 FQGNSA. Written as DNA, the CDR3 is TGTGCCAGCAGTAAAGGCGGGGGAGGGTACAATGAGCAGTTCTTC. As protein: CASSKGGGGYNEQFF.

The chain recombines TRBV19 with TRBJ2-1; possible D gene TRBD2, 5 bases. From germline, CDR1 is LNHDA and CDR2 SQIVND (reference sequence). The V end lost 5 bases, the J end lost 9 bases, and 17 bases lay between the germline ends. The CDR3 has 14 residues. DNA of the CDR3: TGTGCCAGTAGTCGATGGACCGGGATTGGTGAGCAGTTCTTC. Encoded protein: CASSRWTGIGEQFF.

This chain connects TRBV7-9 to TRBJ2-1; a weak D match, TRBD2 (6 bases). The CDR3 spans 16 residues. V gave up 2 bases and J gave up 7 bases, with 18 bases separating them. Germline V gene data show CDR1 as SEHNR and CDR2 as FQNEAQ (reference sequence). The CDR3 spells CASSLRGGESKNEQFF. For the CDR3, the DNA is TGTGCCAGCAGCTTACGGGGCGGGGAGTCGAAAAATGAGCAGTTCTTC.

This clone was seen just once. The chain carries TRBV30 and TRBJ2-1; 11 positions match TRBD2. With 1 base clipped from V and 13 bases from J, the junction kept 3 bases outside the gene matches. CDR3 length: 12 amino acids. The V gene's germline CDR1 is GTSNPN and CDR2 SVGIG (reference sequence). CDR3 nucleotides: TGTGCCTGGAGTGGGACTAGCGGGCCTCAGTTCTTC. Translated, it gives CAWSGTSGPQFF. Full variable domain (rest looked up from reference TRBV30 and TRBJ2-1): SQTIHQWPATLVQPVGSPLSLECTVEGTSNPNLYWYRQAAGRGLQLLFYSVGIGQISSEVPQNLSASRPQDRQFILSSKKLLLSDSGFYLCAWSGTSGPQFFGPGTRLTVL.

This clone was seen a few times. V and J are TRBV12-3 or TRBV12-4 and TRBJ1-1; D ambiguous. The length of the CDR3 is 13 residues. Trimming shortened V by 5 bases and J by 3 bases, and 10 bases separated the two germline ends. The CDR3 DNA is TGTGCCAGCAGTCCAGGTGAATACACTGAAGCTTTCTTT. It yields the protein CASSPGEYTEAFF.

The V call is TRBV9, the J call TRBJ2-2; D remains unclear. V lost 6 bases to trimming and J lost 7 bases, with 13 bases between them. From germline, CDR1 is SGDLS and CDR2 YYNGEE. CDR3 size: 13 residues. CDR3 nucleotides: TGTGCCAGCAACTTACCCCCCGACGGGGAGCTGTTTTTT. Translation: CASNLPPDGELFF.

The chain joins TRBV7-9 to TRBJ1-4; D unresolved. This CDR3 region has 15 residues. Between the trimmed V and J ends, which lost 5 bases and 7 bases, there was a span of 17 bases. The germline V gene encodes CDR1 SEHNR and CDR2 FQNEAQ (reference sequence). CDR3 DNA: TGTGCCAGCAGCCCTGACACAACAATAGGTGAAAAACTGTTTTTT. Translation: CASSPDTTIGEKLFF.

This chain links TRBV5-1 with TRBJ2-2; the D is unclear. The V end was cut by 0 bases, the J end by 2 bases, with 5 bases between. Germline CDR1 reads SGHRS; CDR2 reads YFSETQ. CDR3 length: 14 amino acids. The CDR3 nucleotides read TGCGCCAGCAGCTTGGGCGGAAACACCGGGGAGCTGTTTTTT. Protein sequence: CASSLGGNTGELFF.

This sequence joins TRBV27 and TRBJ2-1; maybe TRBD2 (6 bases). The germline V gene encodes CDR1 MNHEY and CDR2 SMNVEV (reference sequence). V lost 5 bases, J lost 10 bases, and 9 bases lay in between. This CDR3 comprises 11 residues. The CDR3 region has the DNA TGTGCCAGCAGTGATAGCGGCGAGCAGTTCTTC. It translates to CASSDSGEQFF.

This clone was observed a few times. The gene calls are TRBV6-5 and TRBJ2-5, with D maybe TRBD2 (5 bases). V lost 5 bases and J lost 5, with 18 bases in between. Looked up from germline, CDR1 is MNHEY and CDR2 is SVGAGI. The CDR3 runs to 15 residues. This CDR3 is CASSPRSREGETQYF. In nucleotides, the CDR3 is TGTGCCAGCAGTCCCAGAAGTCGGGAAGGGGAGACCCAGTACTTC.

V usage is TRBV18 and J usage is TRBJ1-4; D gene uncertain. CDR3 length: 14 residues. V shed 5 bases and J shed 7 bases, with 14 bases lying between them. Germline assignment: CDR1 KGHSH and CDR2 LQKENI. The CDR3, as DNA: TGTGCCAGCTCAGGGAGGGCTTCGGCTGAAAAACTGTTTTTT. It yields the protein CASSGRASAEKLFF.